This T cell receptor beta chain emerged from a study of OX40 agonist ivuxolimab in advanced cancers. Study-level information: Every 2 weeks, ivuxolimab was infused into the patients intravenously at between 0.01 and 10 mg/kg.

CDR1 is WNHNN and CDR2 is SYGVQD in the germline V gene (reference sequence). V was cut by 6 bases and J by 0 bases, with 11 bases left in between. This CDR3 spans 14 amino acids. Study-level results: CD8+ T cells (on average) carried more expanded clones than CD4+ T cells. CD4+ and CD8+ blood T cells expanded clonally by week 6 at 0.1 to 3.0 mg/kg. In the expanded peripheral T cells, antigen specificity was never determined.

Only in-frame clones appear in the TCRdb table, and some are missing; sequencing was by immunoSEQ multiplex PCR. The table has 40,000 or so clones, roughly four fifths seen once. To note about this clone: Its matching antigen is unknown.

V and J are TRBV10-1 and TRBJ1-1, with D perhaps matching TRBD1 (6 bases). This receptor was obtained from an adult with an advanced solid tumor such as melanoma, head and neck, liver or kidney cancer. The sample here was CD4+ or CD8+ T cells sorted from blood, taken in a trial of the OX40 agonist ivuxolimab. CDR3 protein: CASREDSMNTEAFF. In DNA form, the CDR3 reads TGCGCCAGCAGAGAGGACAGTATGAACACTGAAGCTTTCTTT.